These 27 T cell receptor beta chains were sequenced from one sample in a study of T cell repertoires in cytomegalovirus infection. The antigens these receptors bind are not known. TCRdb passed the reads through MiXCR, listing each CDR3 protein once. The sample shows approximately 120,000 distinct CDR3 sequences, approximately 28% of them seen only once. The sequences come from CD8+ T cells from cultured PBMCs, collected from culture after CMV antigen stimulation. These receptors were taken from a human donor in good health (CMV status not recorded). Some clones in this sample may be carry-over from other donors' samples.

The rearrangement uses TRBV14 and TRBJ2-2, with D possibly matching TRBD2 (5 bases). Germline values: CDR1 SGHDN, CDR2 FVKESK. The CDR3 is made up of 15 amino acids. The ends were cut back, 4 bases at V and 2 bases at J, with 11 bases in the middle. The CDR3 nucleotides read TGTGCCAGCAGCCGATGGACTCTCAACACCGGGGAGCTGTTTTTT. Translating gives CASSRWTLNTGELFF.

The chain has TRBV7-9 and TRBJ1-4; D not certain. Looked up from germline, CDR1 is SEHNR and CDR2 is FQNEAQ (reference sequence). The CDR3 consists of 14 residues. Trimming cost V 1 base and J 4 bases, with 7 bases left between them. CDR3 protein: CASSLEGGNEKLFF. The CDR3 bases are TGTGCCAGCAGCTTAGAGGGAGGTAATGAAAAACTGTTTTTT.

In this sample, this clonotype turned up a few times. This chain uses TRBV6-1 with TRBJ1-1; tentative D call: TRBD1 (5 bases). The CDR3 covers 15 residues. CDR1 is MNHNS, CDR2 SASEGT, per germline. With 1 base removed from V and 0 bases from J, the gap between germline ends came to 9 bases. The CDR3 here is CASSEGSGLNTEAFF. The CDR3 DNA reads TGTGCCAGCAGTGAAGGATCAGGGTTGAACACTGAAGCTTTCTTT.

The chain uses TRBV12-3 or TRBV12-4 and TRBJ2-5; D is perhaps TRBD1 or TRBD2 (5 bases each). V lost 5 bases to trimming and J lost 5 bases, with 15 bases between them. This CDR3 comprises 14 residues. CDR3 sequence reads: CASSGDGGRETQYF. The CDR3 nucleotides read TGTGCCAGCAGTGGGGACGGAGGTAGGGAGACCCAGTACTTC.

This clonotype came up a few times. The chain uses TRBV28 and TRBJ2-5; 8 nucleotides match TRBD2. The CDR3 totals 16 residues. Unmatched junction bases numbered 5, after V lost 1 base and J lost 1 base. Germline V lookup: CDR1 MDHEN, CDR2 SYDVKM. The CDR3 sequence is CASSLLSGGLQETQYF. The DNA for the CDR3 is TGTGCCAGCAGTTTATTGAGCGGGGGCCTCCAAGAGACCCAGTACTTC.

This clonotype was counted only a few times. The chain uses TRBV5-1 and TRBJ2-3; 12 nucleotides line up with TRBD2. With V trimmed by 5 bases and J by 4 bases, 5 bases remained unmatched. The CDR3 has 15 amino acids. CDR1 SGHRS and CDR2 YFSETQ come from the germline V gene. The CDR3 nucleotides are TGCGCCAGCAGGTCCCCTAGCGGGGGGGCAGATACGCAGTATTTT. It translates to CASRSPSGGADTQYF.

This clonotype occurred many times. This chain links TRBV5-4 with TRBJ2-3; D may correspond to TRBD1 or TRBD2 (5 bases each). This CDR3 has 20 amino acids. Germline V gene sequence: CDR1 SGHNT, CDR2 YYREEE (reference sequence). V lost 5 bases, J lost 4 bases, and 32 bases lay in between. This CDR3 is CASRRYMSGRLEGTADTQYF. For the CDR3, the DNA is TGTGCCAGCAGGCGATACATGAGTGGTCGATTAGAGGGGACGGCAGATACGCAGTATTTT. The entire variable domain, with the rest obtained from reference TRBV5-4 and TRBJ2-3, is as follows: ETGVTQSPTHLIKTRGQQVTLRCSSQSGHNTVSWYQQALGQGPQFIFQYYREEENGRGNFPPRFSGLQFPNYSSELNVNALELDDSALYLCASRRYMSGRLEGTADTQYFGPGTRLTVL.

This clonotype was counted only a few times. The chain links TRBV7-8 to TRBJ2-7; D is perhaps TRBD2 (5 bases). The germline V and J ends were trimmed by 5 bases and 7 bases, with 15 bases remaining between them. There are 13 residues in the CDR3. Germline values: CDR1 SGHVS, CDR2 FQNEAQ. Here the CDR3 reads CASSQLVFGEQYF. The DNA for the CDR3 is TGTGCCAGCAGCCAACTAGTTTTTGGTGAGCAGTACTTC.

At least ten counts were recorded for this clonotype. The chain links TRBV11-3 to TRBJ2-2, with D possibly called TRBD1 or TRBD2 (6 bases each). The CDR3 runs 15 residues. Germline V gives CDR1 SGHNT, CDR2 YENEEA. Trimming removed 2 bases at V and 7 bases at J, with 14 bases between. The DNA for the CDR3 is TGTGCCAGCAGCTTAAGGGGGGCCGTCGACGGGGAGCTGTTTTTT. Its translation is CASSLRGAVDGELFF.

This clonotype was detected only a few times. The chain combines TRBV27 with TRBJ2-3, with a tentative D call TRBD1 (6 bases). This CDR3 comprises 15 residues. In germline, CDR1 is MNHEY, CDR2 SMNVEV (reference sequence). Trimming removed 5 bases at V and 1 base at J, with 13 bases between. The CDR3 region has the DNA TGTGCCAGCAGTCTCGGACAGTTTGGCACAGATACGCAGTATTTT. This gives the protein CASSLGQFGTDTQYF.

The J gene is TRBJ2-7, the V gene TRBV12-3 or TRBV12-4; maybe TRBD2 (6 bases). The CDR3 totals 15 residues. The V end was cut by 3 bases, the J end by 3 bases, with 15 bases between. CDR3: CASSFVPHGSYEQYF. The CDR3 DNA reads TGTGCCAGCAGTTTCGTCCCCCACGGGAGCTACGAGCAGTACTTC.

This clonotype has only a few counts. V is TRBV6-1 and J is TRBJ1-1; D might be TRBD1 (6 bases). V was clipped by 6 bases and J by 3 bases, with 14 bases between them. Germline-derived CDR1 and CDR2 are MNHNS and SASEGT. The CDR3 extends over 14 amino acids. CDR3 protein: CASSRSRGYTEAFF. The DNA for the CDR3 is TGTGCCAGCAGCAGGAGTAGGGGGTACACTGAAGCTTTCTTT.

CDR3 region: CASSQDAPGYYEQYF. The CDR3 coding sequence is TGCGCCAGCAGCCAAGATGCCCCAGGCTACTACGAGCAGTACTTC. V is TRBV4-1 and J is TRBJ2-7; no definite D call. This CDR3 has 15 amino acids. Germline CDR1 is MGHRA and CDR2 is YSYEKL. V was cut by 0 bases and J by 3 bases, with 12 bases left in between.

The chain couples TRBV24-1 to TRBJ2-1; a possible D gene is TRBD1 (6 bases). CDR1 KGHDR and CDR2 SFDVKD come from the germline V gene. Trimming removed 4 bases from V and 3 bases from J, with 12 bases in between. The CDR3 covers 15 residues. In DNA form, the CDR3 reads TGTGCCACCAGTGACCGAGGGGGTCTCTACAATGAGCAGTTCTTC. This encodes CATSDRGGLYNEQFF.

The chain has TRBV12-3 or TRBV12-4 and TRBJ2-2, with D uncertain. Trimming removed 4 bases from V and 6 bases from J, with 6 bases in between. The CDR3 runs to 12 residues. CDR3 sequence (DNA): TGTGCCAGCAGTTCTTGGCCCGGGGAGCTGTTTTTT. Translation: CASSSWPGELFF.

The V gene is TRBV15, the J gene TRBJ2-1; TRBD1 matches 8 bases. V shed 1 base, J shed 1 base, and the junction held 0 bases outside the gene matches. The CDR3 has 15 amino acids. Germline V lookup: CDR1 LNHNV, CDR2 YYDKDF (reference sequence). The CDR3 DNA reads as TGTGCCACCAGCAGAGGGACAGGGTCCTACAATGAGCAGTTCTTC. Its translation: CATSRGTGSYNEQFF.

CDR3 sequence reads: CASSPGTATYEQYF. CDR3 sequence (DNA): TGTGCCAGCAGCCCCGGGACAGCTACCTACGAGCAGTACTTC. V gene TRBV5-4 combines with J gene TRBJ2-7; 7 bases map to TRBD1. The CDR3 totals 14 residues. V shed 4 bases and J 2 bases; nucleotides not matched to a gene: 6. Per germline, CDR1 SGHNT and CDR2 YYREEE (reference sequence).

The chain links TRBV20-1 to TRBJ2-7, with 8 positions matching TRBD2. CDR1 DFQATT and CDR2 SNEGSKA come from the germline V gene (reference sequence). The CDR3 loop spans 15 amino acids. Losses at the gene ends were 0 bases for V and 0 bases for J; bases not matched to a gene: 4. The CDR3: CSARELAGSSYEQYF. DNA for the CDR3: TGCAGTGCTAGAGAATTAGCGGGAAGCTCCTACGAGCAGTACTTC.

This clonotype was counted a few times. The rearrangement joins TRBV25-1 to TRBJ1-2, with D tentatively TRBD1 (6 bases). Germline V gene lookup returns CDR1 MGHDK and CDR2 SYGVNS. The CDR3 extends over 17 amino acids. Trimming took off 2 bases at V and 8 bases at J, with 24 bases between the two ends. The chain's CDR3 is CASSEPRQGWFLLGYTF. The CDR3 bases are TGTGCCAGCAGTGAACCCCGCCAGGGGTGGTTCCTATTAGGCTACACCTTC.

The CDR3 protein is CASSTGQGFNSPLHF. The CDR3 DNA reads TGTGCCAGTAGTACCGGACAGGGTTTTAATTCACCCCTCCACTTT. V is TRBV19 and J is TRBJ1-6; 8 bases fit TRBD1. J lost 6 bases, V lost 4 bases, and 5 bases had no gene match. The V gene's germline CDR1 is LNHDA and CDR2 SQIVND (reference sequence). CDR3 length: 15 amino acids.

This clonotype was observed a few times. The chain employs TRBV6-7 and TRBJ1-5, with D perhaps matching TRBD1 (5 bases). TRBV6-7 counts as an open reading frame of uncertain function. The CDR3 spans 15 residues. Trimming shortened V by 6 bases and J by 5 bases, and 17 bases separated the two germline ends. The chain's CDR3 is CASRPPGLGYQPQHF. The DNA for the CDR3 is TGTGCCAGCAGGCCCCCGGGACTGGGATATCAGCCCCAGCATTTT.

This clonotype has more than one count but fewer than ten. As DNA, the CDR3 is TGTGCCAGTAGAATCGGCGGGGGACTCGATACGCAGTATTTT. This translates into CASRIGGGLDTQYF. This rearrangement joins TRBV19 to TRBJ2-3, with 7 bases matching TRBD2. V was clipped by 6 bases and J by 6 bases; unmatched bases: 9. Per germline, CDR1 LNHDA and CDR2 SQIVND (reference sequence). The CDR3 extends over 14 amino acids. Filled out from reference TRBV19 and TRBJ2-3, the complete variable domain reads DGGITQSPKYLFRKEGQNVTLSCEQNLNHDAMYWYRQDPGQGLRLIYYSQIVNDFQKGDIAEGYSVSREKKESFPLTVTSAQKNPTAFYLCASRIGGGLDTQYFGPGTRLTVL.

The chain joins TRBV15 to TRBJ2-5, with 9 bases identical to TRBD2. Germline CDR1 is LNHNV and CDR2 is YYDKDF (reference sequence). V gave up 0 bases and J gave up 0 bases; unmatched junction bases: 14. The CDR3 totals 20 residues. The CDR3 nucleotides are TGTGCCACCAGCAGAGATTTTCGAGGCCGCGCTAGCGGGGACCAAGAGACCCAGTACTTC. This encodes CATSRDFRGRASGDQETQYF.

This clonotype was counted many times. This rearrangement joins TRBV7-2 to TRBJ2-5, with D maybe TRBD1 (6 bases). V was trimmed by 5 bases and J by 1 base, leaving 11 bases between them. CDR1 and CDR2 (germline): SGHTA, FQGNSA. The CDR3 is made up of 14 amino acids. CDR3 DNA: TGTGCCAGCAGCCTACTGACAGGCCAAGAGACCCAGTACTTC. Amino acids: CASSLLTGQETQYF. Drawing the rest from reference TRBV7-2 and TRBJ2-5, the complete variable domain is GAGVSQSPSNKVTEKGKDVELRCDPISGHTALYWYRQSLGQGLEFLIYFQGNSAPDKSGLPSDRFSAERTGGSVSTLTIQRTQQEDSAVYLCASSLLTGQETQYFGPGTRLLVL.

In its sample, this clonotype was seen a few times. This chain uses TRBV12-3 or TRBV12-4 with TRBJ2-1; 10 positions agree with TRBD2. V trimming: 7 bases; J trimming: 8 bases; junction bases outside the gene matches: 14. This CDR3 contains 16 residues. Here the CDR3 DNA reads TGTGCCAGCACCCTGGGCCCAGCGGGGGGGCACGATGAGCAGTTCTTC. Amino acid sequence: CASTLGPAGGHDEQFF.

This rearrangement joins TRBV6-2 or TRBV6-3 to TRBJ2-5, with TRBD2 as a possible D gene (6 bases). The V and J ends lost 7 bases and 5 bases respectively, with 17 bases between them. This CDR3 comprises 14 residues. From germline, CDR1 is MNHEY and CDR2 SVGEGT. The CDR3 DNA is TGTGCCAGCACCGGGAGTGGGACTTTGGAGACCCAGTACTTC. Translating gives CASTGSGTLETQYF.

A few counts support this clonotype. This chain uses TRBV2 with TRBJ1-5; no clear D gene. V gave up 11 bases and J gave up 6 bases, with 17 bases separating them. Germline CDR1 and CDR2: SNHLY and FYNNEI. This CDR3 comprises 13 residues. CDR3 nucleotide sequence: TGTGCCGCAACACCCGGGTACGGTCAGCCCCAGCATTTT. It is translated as CAATPGYGQPQHF.